This T cell receptor beta chain was documented in a study of cytomegalovirus exposure and HLA in healthy donors. V was pared by 5 bases and J by 5 bases, with 14 bases between. The germline V gene encodes CDR1 SGHTA and CDR2 FQGTGA. The CDR3 length is 14 residues. When sampled, the donors appeared nominally healthy, though they likely had unrecorded immune exposures. The PCR used 60 Vbeta and 13 Jbeta primers. The table came from immunoSEQ multiplex PCR; TCRdb's copy has only in-frame clones and leaves some out. The sample has over 85,000 clones; roughly three quarters are singletons. The sample consisted of PBMCs. This receptor was taken from a female donor in good health and CMV-seronegative. The chain combines TRBV7-3 with TRBJ2-3; weak D call: TRBD2 (7 bases). In DNA form, the CDR3 reads TGTGCCAGCAGCCCCGGCGGGGGCGGAGATACGCAGTATTTT. Protein product: CASSPGGGGDTQYF. Filled out from reference TRBV7-3 and TRBJ2-3, the complete variable domain reads GAGVSQTPSNKVTEKGKYVELRCDPISGHTALYWYRQSLGQGPEFLIYFQGTGAADDSGLPNDRFFAVRPEGSVSTLKIQRTERGDSAVYLCASSPGGGGDTQYFGPGTRLTVL.